This TCR beta chain emerged from a study of T-cell reconstitution after alpha-beta-depleted transplantation in children. Study-wide results and caveats: Two months or so post-transplant, alpha-beta T cells reportedly derived from several hundred expanded graft clones.

For this clonotype: Its antigen is unidentified.

Unique molecular identifiers featured in how the TCRbeta library was prepared. MiXCR, run by TCRdb on the PCR reads, gives a single entry per CDR3 protein. The data show some 48,000 distinct CDR3 sequences, with around 5.9% seen just once and around 30% held by the top ten. Germline V gives CDR1 LNHDA, CDR2 SQIVND (reference sequence). The V gene end was trimmed by 7 bases and the J gene end by 0 bases; junction bases not matched to a gene: 11. The CDR3 covers 16 residues. The chain employs TRBV19 and TRBJ2-7, with 8 nucleotides matching TRBD1. The sequencing used PBMCs, mostly from graft donor cells, collected 60 days after TCRalphabeta/CD19-depleted stem cell transplant. The origin of this receptor is a female patient aged 2-10 years who had a stem cell transplant for aplastic anemia, so the T cells may come from the graft donor. CDR3 sequence (DNA): TGTGCCAGTATCCCCGGCAGGGACAGGAGCTCCTACGAGCAGTACGTC. Translating gives CASIPGRDRSSYEQYV.